This T cell receptor beta chain was recorded in a study of beta chain features in type 1 diabetes. Study summary: Patients looked much like healthy donors when it came to age, gender and cell yields.

Looked up from germline, CDR1 is SGHTA and CDR2 is FQGNSA. This CDR3 has 15 residues. Trimming removed 1 base from V and 3 bases from J; junction bases left unmatched: 4. The sample holds a few counts of this clone. Since all of the isolated RNA was reverse transcribed, expressed TCRB transcripts were what got sequenced. Produced via immunoSEQ multiplex PCR; TCRdb's table is partial and in-frame only. The top ten hold about 0.097% of the sample, which has over 500,000 clones, roughly 15% seen once. The chain is built from TRBV7-2 and TRBJ2-7; 9 nucleotides match TRBD1. The receptor was derived from a man aged 18-30 years in good health. The sequenced sample was naive CD4+ T cells from blood. The CDR3 region is CASSLVPDRGYEQYF. The CDR3 DNA reads TGTGCCAGCAGCTTAGTCCCGGACAGGGGCTACGAGCAGTACTTC.